The 28 T cell receptor beta chains in this list originate from one sample, sequenced in a study of blood T cell repertoires in COVID-19. Assay: immunoSEQ multiplex PCR; the TCRdb copy retains only in-frame clones and omits some. The sample holds fewer than 250,000 clones, about 86% seen once. Specimen: peripheral blood. The receptor source for this set is a woman between 70 and 85 years old with acute or convalescent COVID-19.

The rearrangement joins TRBV7-2 to TRBJ2-3; D perhaps matches TRBD2 (5 bases). Germline CDR1 is SGHTA and CDR2 is FQGNSA. The CDR3 consists of 16 residues. The V gene lost 4 bases and the J gene lost 2 bases, with 16 bases spanning the gap. The CDR3 sequence is CASSSSSGSNTDTQYF. CDR3 in DNA: TGTGCCAGCAGCTCATCCTCGGGATCGAACACAGATACGCAGTATTTT.

Turning to this clone: This sample also contains other DNA sequences that code for the same CDR3. This chain links TRBV12-3 or TRBV12-4 with TRBJ1-2; TRBD1 matches at 7 bases. With 1 base clipped from V and 5 bases from J, the junction kept 1 base outside the gene matches. The CDR3 is made up of 13 amino acids. The CDR3 region has the DNA TGTGCCAGCAGTTTAGGACAGGGTTATGGCTACACCTTC. Residues: CASSLGQGYGYTF.

This rearrangement joins TRBV19 to TRBJ2-6, with TRBD1 identical over 11 bases. The CDR3 sequence is 19 residues long. CDR1 is LNHDA, CDR2 SQIVND, per germline (reference sequence). V was pared by 9 bases and J by 0 bases, with 13 bases of the junction left unmatched. In DNA, the CDR3 is TGTGCCAGCCGATCCGGGACAGGGGGTGCCCTCTCTGGGGCCAACGTCCTGACTTTC. Its protein product is CASRSGTGGALSGANVLTF.

The chain is built from TRBV27 and TRBJ2-1; D is perhaps TRBD2 (5 bases). The length of the CDR3 is 12 residues. Germline assignment: CDR1 MNHEY and CDR2 SMNVEV (reference sequence). V lost 5 bases and J lost 13, with 15 bases in between. CDR3 DNA: TGTGCCAGCAGTCCCACTAGAGGTCCCCAGTTCTTC. Translating gives CASSPTRGPQFF.

V gene TRBV18 combines with J gene TRBJ2-7; 7 bases match TRBD1. Germline V lookup: CDR1 KGHSH, CDR2 LQKENI. Trimming removed 6 bases from V and 1 base from J; junction bases left unmatched: 15. CDR3 length equals 17 residues. CDR3 nucleotides: TGTGCCAGCTCGGGGACCGGGACAGCCACAAGTTCCTACGAGCAGTACTTC. Its protein is CASSGTGTATSSYEQYF.

There are a few counts of this clone. The rearrangement uses TRBV28 and TRBJ2-7; 7 bases are shared with TRBD2. The germline CDR1 and CDR2 sequences are MDHEN and SYDVKM. V gave up 9 bases and J gave up 0 bases; unmatched junction bases: 8. The CDR3 has 14 residues. Here the CDR3 DNA reads TGTGCCAGTAAGAAAGCGGGGCGCTCCTACGAGCAGTACTTC. This gives the protein CASKKAGRSYEQYF. Full variable domain (rest looked up from reference TRBV28 and TRBJ2-7): DVKVTQSSRYLVKRTGEKVFLECVQDMDHENMFWYRQDPGLGLRLIYFSYDVKMKEKGDIPEGYSVSREKKERFSLILESASTNQTSMYLCASKKAGRSYEQYFGPGTRLTVT.

The CDR3 bases are TGTGCCAGCAGCGACCTAGGAGCGGGGGTTTCCACAGATACGCAGTATTTT. This codes for CASSDLGAGVSTDTQYF. The J gene is TRBJ2-3, the V gene TRBV4-2, with TRBD2 matching 8 bases. J gave up 2 bases and V 5 bases, and 12 bases lay outside the gene matches. This CDR3 spans 17 amino acids. CDR1 is LGHNA, CDR2 YNFKEQ, per germline.

The J gene is TRBJ2-6, the V gene TRBV3-1 (or the pseudogene TRBV3-2); D ambiguous. Trimming shortened V by 4 bases and J by 0 bases, and 13 bases separated the two germline ends. The CDR3 consists of 17 residues. Germline loops: CDR1 LGHDT, CDR2 YNNKEL (reference sequence). CDR3 bases: TGTGCCAGCAGCCCGAGGAGAAGATCCTCTGGGGCCAACGTCCTGACTTTC. Its protein is CASSPRRRSSGANVLTF.

This chain joins TRBV5-8 and TRBJ2-3; weak D call: TRBD2 (5 bases). V was shortened by 4 bases and J by 2 bases, with 20 bases between the two germline ends. The CDR3 is made up of 17 amino acids. CDR1 and CDR2 from the germline V gene are SGHTS and YDEGEE. The CDR3 sequence: CASSRWRTHDSTDTQYF. As DNA, the CDR3 is TGTGCCAGCAGCCGTTGGAGGACCCATGATTCCACAGATACGCAGTATTTT.

The chain has TRBV29-1 and TRBJ1-2; perhaps TRBD1 as D (5 bases). Germline CDR1 reads SQVTM; CDR2 reads ANQGSEA. The CDR3 length is 12 residues. Trimming took 2 bases from V and 6 from J, leaving 10 bases between them. The CDR3 nucleotides are TGCAGCGTTGAAACACCGGGGGATGGCTACACCTTC. Protein product: CSVETPGDGYTF.

The chain combines TRBV27 with TRBJ1-3; D not resolved. The germline V gene encodes CDR1 MNHEY and CDR2 SMNVEV (reference sequence). Trimming cost V 2 bases and J 0 bases, with 11 bases left between them. The length of the CDR3 is 16 residues. The CDR3 loop is CASSLRAGLSGNTIYF. The DNA for the CDR3 is TGTGCCAGCAGTTTAAGAGCCGGACTCTCTGGAAACACCATATATTTT.

The gene calls are TRBV5-1 and TRBJ2-3, with D unclear. Germline loops: CDR1 SGHRS, CDR2 YFSETQ. V was trimmed by 7 bases and J by 1 base, leaving 10 bases between them. This CDR3 has 13 amino acids. The CDR3 region has the DNA TGCGCCAGCGTCGACATTCGCACAGATACGCAGTATTTT. It is translated as CASVDIRTDTQYF.

This sequence joins TRBV3-1 (or the pseudogene TRBV3-2) and TRBJ2-7; 8 bases agree with TRBD1. The CDR3 covers 15 residues. Germline CDR1 and CDR2: LGHDT and YNNKEL (reference sequence). J gave up 0 bases and V 5 bases, and 6 bases lay outside the gene matches. The DNA of the CDR3 is TGTGCCAGCAGCGCTCGGACAGGGAACTCCTACGAGCAGTACTTC. Its protein product is CASSARTGNSYEQYF.

This clone was seen a few times. J is TRBJ1-1 and V is TRBV11-3; TRBD1 agrees at 7 bases. Losses at the gene ends were 3 bases for V and 5 bases for J; bases not matched to a gene: 6. Germline values: CDR1 SGHNT, CDR2 YENEEA. This CDR3 has 14 amino acids. CDR3 bases: TGTGCCAGCAGCTTGGGCAGGGGGTCGACTGAAGCTTTCTTT. It yields the protein CASSLGRGSTEAFF.

The chain couples TRBV7-8 to TRBJ2-5; 10 bases fit TRBD2. V was pared by 2 bases and J by 4 bases, with 7 bases of the junction left unmatched. Germline V gene sequence: CDR1 SGHVS, CDR2 FQNEAQ. The CDR3 contains 16 residues. The CDR3 coding sequence is TGTGCCAGCAGCTTAACTGAGCGGGGGGGCCGAGAGACCCAGTACTTC. This gives the protein CASSLTERGGRETQYF.

The chain is built from TRBV27 and TRBJ2-3, with D possibly being TRBD1 (6 bases). V lost 7 bases to trimming and J lost 6 bases, with 11 bases between them. CDR1 and CDR2 from the germline V gene are MNHEY and SMNVEV (reference sequence). This CDR3 is 12 amino acids long. CDR3 nucleotides: TGTGCCAGCAAAACAGGGTTCGATACGCAGTATTTT. This translates into CASKTGFDTQYF.

This rearrangement joins TRBV21-1 to TRBJ2-2; TRBD2 reflects the table's D call only, with no check against the DNA. TRBV21-1 is noted as a pseudogene. This CDR3 spans 15 amino acids. In nucleotides, the CDR3 is TGTGCCAGCAGCATAAAGCGGACGAACACCGGGGAGCTGTTTTTT. It is translated as CASSIKRTNTGELFF.

This chain uses TRBV5-6 with TRBJ1-2; a weak D match, TRBD1 (6 bases). Per germline, CDR1 SGHDT and CDR2 YYEEEE. V was cut by 4 bases and J by 1 base, with 11 bases left in between. There are 14 residues in the CDR3. The CDR3 nucleotides read TGTGCCAGCAGCATCCGGGACAATAACTATGGCTACACCTTC. This codes for CASSIRDNNYGYTF.

This chain joins TRBV6-5 and TRBJ2-7; 7 bases fit TRBD1. The CDR3 is 15 amino acids. The V and J ends lost 0 bases and 6 bases, in that order; junction bases with no gene match: 8. In germline, CDR1 is MNHEY, CDR2 SVGAGI. CDR3 in amino acids: CASSYSNRGLFEQYF. The CDR3 coding sequence is TGTGCCAGCAGTTACTCGAACAGGGGCCTATTCGAGCAGTACTTC.

The chain uses TRBV7-2 and TRBJ1-1; possibly TRBD1 for D (6 bases). The CDR3 loop spans 14 amino acids. Germline CDR1 is SGHTA and CDR2 is FQGNSA. With 5 bases removed from V and 3 bases from J, the gap between germline ends came to 13 bases. In DNA, the CDR3 is TGTGCCAGCAGCCCCAAGAGACAGGACACTGAAGCTTTCTTT. It yields the protein CASSPKRQDTEAFF.

The chain is built from TRBV5-1 and TRBJ2-1; 8 bases line up with TRBD2. This CDR3 region has 14 residues. Trimming cost V 0 bases and J 7 bases; bases outside gene matches: 3. Germline V gene sequence: CDR1 SGHRS, CDR2 YFSETQ. For the CDR3, the DNA is TGCGCCAGCAGCTTGGAACTAGCGGCGAATGAGCAGTTCTTC. Translating it yields CASSLELAANEQFF.

The V call is TRBV2, the J call TRBJ2-2; perhaps TRBD1 as D (5 bases). The CDR3 is 15 residues long. Trimming cost V 4 bases and J 0 bases, with 9 bases left between them. From germline, CDR1 is SNHLY and CDR2 FYNNEI. The CDR3 region has the DNA TGTGCCAGCAGTGGAACAGGCCCGAACACCGGGGAGCTGTTTTTT. Translated, it gives CASSGTGPNTGELFF.

The chain joins TRBV3-1 (or the pseudogene TRBV3-2) to TRBJ2-7, with TRBD1 identical over 7 bases. The CDR3 is 15 amino acids. The germline CDR1 and CDR2 sequences are LGHDT and YNNKEL (reference sequence). V lost 3 bases and J lost 2; bases outside the gene matches: 7. The CDR3 reads CASSHIGTATYEQYF. CDR3 DNA: TGTGCCAGCAGCCACATTGGGACAGCGACCTACGAGCAGTACTTC.

The chain joins TRBV3-1 (or the pseudogene TRBV3-2) to TRBJ2-3; tentatively, D is TRBD2 (6 bases). Germline CDR1 LGHDT, CDR2 YNNKEL (reference sequence). The CDR3 runs 14 residues. Trimming removed 7 bases at V and 1 base at J, with 12 bases between. CDR3: CASMDPGGTDTQYF. CDR3 sequence (DNA): TGTGCCAGCATGGACCCGGGGGGCACAGATACGCAGTATTTT.

This chain connects TRBV5-1 to TRBJ2-2; the match to TRBD1 covers 8 bases. After removal of 4 bases from V and 6 bases from J, the junction contained 8 bases not matched to a gene. The CDR3 is 15 amino acids. Germline CDR1 is SGHRS and CDR2 is YFSETQ. CDR3 coding DNA: TGCGCCAGCAGCCTCGGACAGGGACGGTCCGGGGAGCTGTTTTTT. Translating it yields CASSLGQGRSGELFF.

The J gene is TRBJ2-7, the V gene TRBV5-1; TRBD2 matches 7 bases. With 0 bases clipped from V and 2 bases from J, the junction kept 5 bases outside the gene matches. Germline CDR1 reads SGHRS; CDR2 reads YFSETQ. This CDR3 has 15 residues. This CDR3 is CASSLAGGFTYEQYF. The CDR3 DNA is TGCGCCAGCAGCTTGGCCGGGGGGTTCACCTACGAGCAGTACTTC.

V usage is TRBV4-1 and J usage is TRBJ1-5; D gene unclear. The CDR3 is 14 residues long. V lost 6 bases, J lost 2 bases, and 11 bases lay in between. Germline V lookup: CDR1 MGHRA, CDR2 YSYEKL. CDR3 in amino acids: CASRPRVGNQPQHF. CDR3 coding DNA: TGCGCCAGCAGGCCCCGTGTAGGCAATCAGCCCCAGCATTTT.

The chain couples TRBV2 to TRBJ2-7, with a tentative D call TRBD2 (7 bases). V lost 6 bases and J lost 4, with 10 bases in between. CDR3 length: 12 residues. Germline loops: CDR1 SNHLY, CDR2 FYNNEI. In nucleotides, the CDR3 is TGTGCCAGCAGAAGGGGGGGTTACGAGCAGTACTTC. Translated: CASRRGGYEQYF.